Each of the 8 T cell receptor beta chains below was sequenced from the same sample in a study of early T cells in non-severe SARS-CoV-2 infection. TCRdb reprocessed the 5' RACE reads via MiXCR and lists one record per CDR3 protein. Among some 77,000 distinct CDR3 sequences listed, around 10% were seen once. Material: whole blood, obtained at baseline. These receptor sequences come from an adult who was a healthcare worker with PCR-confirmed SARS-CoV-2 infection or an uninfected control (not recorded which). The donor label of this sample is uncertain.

For the CDR3, the DNA is TGTGCCAGTAGTATGGCTAGCGGGAGGCTCTCCTACGAGCAGTACTTC. Its translation is CASSMASGRLSYEQYF. This chain joins TRBV19 and TRBJ2-7, with 11 bases lining up with TRBD2. V shed 3 bases, J shed 0 bases, and the junction held 4 bases outside the gene matches. Germline loops: CDR1 LNHDA, CDR2 SQIVND (reference sequence). This CDR3 contains 16 residues.

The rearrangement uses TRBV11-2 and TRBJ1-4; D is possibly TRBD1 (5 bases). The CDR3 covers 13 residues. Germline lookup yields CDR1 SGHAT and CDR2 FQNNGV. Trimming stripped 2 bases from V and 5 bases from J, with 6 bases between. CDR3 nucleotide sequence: TGTGCCAGCAGCTTAAACAGGAATGAAAAACTGTTTTTT. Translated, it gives CASSLNRNEKLFF.

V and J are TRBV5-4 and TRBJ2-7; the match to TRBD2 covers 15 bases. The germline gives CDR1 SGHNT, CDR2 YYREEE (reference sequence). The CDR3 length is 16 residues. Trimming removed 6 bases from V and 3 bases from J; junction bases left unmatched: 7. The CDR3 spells CASTQTGLAGGYEQYF. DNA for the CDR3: TGTGCCAGCACCCAGACGGGACTAGCGGGGGGCTACGAGCAGTACTTC.

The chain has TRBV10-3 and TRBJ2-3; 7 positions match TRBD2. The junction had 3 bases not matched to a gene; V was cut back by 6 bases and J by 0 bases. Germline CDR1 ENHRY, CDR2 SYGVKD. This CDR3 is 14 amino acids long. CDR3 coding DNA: TGTGCCATCAGCCTCGGGAGGAGCACAGATACGCAGTATTTT. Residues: CAISLGRSTDTQYF.

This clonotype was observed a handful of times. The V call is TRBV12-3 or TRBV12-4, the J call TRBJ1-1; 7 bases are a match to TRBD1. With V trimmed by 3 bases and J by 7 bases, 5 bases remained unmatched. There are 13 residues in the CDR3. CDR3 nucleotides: TGTGCCAGCAGTTTCCCAACAGGGGATGAAGCTTTCTTT. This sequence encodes CASSFPTGDEAFF.

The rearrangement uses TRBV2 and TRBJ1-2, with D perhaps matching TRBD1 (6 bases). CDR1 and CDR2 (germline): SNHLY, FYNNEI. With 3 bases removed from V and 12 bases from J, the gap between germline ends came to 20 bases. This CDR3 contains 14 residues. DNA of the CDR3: TGTGCCAGCAGTGACTCAACCCGGACAGTAAGAAACACCTTC. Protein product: CASSDSTRTVRNTF.

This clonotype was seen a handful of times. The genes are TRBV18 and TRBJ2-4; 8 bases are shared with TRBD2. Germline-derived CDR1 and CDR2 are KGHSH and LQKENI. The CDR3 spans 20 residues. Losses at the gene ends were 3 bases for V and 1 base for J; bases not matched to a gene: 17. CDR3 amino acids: CASSPDSSGPTRSAKNIQYF. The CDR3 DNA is TGTGCCAGCTCACCCGATTCTAGCGGGCCTACTAGGTCGGCCAAAAACATTCAGTACTTC.

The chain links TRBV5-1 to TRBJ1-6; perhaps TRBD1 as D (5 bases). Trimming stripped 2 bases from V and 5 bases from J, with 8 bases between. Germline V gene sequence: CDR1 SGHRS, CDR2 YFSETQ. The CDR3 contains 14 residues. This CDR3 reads CASSFSGDNSPLHF. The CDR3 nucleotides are TGCGCCAGCAGCTTTTCGGGGGATAATTCACCCCTCCACTTT.